The 20 T cell receptor beta chains in this list originate from one sample, sequenced in a study of cytomegalovirus exposure and HLA in healthy donors. Primers for the PCR totalled 60 Vbeta and 13 Jbeta. Method: immunoSEQ multiplex PCR; TCRdb's copy keeps in-frame clones and lacks some. The sample totals around 130,000 clones. Sequenced: PBMCs. The origin of the receptors is an older woman in good health and CMV-seronegative.

The chain carries TRBV2 and TRBJ1-5, with D uncertain. The CDR3 covers 13 residues. V lost 5 bases to trimming and J lost 3 bases, with 8 bases between them. Germline V CDR1 and CDR2: SNHLY, FYNNEI. CDR3 nucleotide sequence: TGTGCCAGCAGTTCCGGGAACAATCAGCCCCAGCATTTT. It specifies CASSSGNNQPQHF.

The CDR3 sequence: CASSLDIAGGGEQFF. Written as DNA, the CDR3 is TGCGCCAGCAGCTTGGACATAGCGGGAGGAGGTGAGCAGTTCTTC. J is TRBJ2-1 and V is TRBV5-1; 10 bases map to TRBD2. Per the germline V gene, CDR1 is SGHRS and CDR2 is YFSETQ. The CDR3 loop spans 15 amino acids. V dropped 0 bases and J dropped 9; count of bases not matched to a gene: 6.

The chain carries TRBV4-1 and TRBJ2-3, with 9 positions matching TRBD2. J lost 0 bases, V lost 3 bases, and 4 bases had no gene match. Germline-derived CDR1 and CDR2 are MGHRA and YSYEKL. The CDR3 is 16 residues long. The CDR3 loop is CASSQGTSRSTDTQYF. CDR3 coding DNA: TGCGCCAGCAGCCAGGGGACTAGCAGGAGCACAGATACGCAGTATTTT.

The chain combines TRBV29-1 with TRBJ1-2, with D unresolved. The CDR3 spans 14 residues. The germline gives CDR1 SQVTM, CDR2 ANQGSEA. The V gene lost 3 bases and the J gene lost 4 bases, with 15 bases spanning the gap. CDR3 DNA sequence: TGCAGCGTTGAGAACGCCCGAGCCTTCTATGGCTACACCTTC. Residues: CSVENARAFYGYTF.

The chain employs TRBV29-1 and TRBJ2-7; D remains ambiguous. This CDR3 contains 12 residues. The V and J ends lost 3 bases and 0 bases respectively, with 6 bases between them. Germline CDR1 SQVTM, CDR2 ANQGSEA. DNA of the CDR3: TGCAGCGTTGAGGGCGTCTCCTACGAGCAGTACTTC. Translated: CSVEGVSYEQYF.

V and J are TRBV6-1 and TRBJ1-4, with 7 bases identical to TRBD1. The germline gives CDR1 MNHNS, CDR2 SASEGT. The CDR3 consists of 13 residues. Trimming at V came to 6 bases and at J to 4 bases, leaving 2 bases not matched to a gene. For the CDR3, the DNA is TGTGCCAGCAGGGGACAGATTAATGAAAAACTGTTTTTT. Translating gives CASRGQINEKLFF.

The rearrangement links TRBV5-1 to TRBJ2-1, with 9 bases matching TRBD2. The CDR3 has 15 residues. V gave up 6 bases and J gave up 8 bases; unmatched junction bases: 12. CDR1 is SGHRS and CDR2 is YFSETQ in the germline V gene. The CDR3 spells CASTAGGLLSYEQFF. DNA of the CDR3: TGCGCCAGCACCGCGGGGGGGCTCCTTTCATATGAGCAGTTCTTC. Based on the CDR3 plus reference TRBV5-1 and TRBJ2-1, the full variable domain is KAGVTQTPRYLIKTRGQQVTLSCSPISGHRSVSWYQQTPGQGLQFLFEYFSETQRNKGNFPGRFSGRQFSNSRSEMNVSTLELGDSALYLCASTAGGLLSYEQFFGPGTRLTVL.

V usage is TRBV10-3 and J usage is TRBJ2-2; 7 nucleotides agree with TRBD2. Germline CDR1 reads ENHRY; CDR2 reads SYGVKD. V gave up 3 bases and J gave up 7 bases; unmatched junction bases: 11. The CDR3 has 16 amino acids. The CDR3 here is CAISDRGGRSGGELFF. CDR3 bases: TGTGCCATCAGTGATAGAGGCGGGAGAAGCGGCGGGGAGCTGTTTTTT.

The rearrangement links TRBV27 to TRBJ2-2, with D perhaps TRBD1 (5 bases). The CDR3 has 17 amino acids. Trimming took off 5 bases at V and 7 bases at J, with 23 bases between the two ends. From germline, CDR1 is MNHEY and CDR2 SMNVEV (reference sequence). CDR3 in amino acids: CASSADQLLVGDGELFF. The CDR3 coding sequence is TGTGCCAGCAGTGCCGACCAACTGCTCGTAGGGGACGGGGAGCTGTTTTTT.

V and J are TRBV5-1 and TRBJ2-2; unclear D gene. The germline CDR1 and CDR2 sequences are SGHRS and YFSETQ. The CDR3 runs to 13 residues. Trimming took 7 bases from V and 5 from J, leaving 12 bases between them. The CDR3 nucleotides read TGCGCCAGCTCTCTTACGGAGACCGGGGAGCTGTTTTTT. Protein product: CASSLTETGELFF.

The CDR3 region has the DNA TGTGCCAGCAGCCCCCGCGGATCAACAGATACGCAGTATTTT. As protein: CASSPRGSTDTQYF. The chain is built from TRBV9 and TRBJ2-3; D unclear. CDR1 is SGDLS, CDR2 YYNGEE, per germline. The V end lost 4 bases, the J end lost 3 bases, and 12 bases lay between the germline ends. This CDR3 region has 14 residues.

V is TRBV7-9 and J is TRBJ1-2; TRBD1 matches at 7 bases. The V segment lost 5 bases and the J segment 5 bases; nucleotides outside the gene matches: 14. Germline-derived CDR1 and CDR2 are SEHNR and FQNEAQ (reference sequence). The CDR3 extends over 16 amino acids. CDR3 residues: CASSPGGGGARYGYTF. The CDR3 DNA reads as TGTGCCAGCAGCCCGGGTGGAGGGGGCGCGAGATATGGCTACACCTTC.

The genes are TRBV5-1 and TRBJ1-2; 7 positions agree with TRBD1. J was trimmed by 5 bases and V by 3 bases; bases with no gene match: 7. The CDR3 length is 14 residues. In germline, CDR1 is SGHRS, CDR2 YFSETQ. The CDR3 loop reads CASSYGTGEYGYTF. The CDR3 coding sequence is TGCGCCAGCAGCTACGGTACAGGGGAATATGGCTACACCTTC. Full variable domain (rest looked up from reference TRBV5-1 and TRBJ1-2): KAGVTQTPRYLIKTRGQQVTLSCSPISGHRSVSWYQQTPGQGLQFLFEYFSETQRNKGNFPGRFSGRQFSNSRSEMNVSTLELGDSALYLCASSYGTGEYGYTFGSGTRLTVV.

The chain recombines TRBV28 with TRBJ2-1; TRBD2 is a possible D gene (5 bases). The CDR3 totals 10 residues. The V end lost 10 bases, the J end lost 10 bases, and 11 bases lay between the germline ends. Germline lookup yields CDR1 MDHEN and CDR2 SYDVKM. CDR3 protein: CATRTREQFF. DNA of the CDR3: TGTGCCACCAGGACTCGAGAGCAGTTCTTC.

J is TRBJ2-3 and V is TRBV5-4; D may be TRBD2 (6 bases). The CDR3 extends over 15 amino acids. Germline V lookup: CDR1 SGHNT, CDR2 YYREEE (reference sequence). Deletions cut 0 bases from V and 6 bases from J, with 14 bases between. CDR3 DNA: TGTGCCAGCAGCTTGGCCTCGGAGGGTGTGGATACGCAGTATTTT. It yields the protein CASSLASEGVDTQYF.

The chain is built from TRBV18 and TRBJ1-5; 9 nucleotides match TRBD1. Germline lookup yields CDR1 KGHSH and CDR2 LQKENI. CDR3 size: 16 residues. After removal of 1 base from V and 5 bases from J, the junction contained 6 bases not matched to a gene. CDR3 DNA sequence: TGTGCCAGCTCACCACAACTGGGACAGGGTCATCAGCCCCAGCATTTT. Its protein product is CASSPQLGQGHQPQHF.

The rearrangement joins TRBV7-3 to TRBJ1-6; D unclear. CDR1 is SGHTA and CDR2 is FQGTGA in the germline V gene. This CDR3 contains 15 residues. Trimming stripped 6 bases from V and 0 bases from J, with 9 bases between. CDR3 region: CASRAGSSYNSPLHF. The CDR3 DNA is TGTGCCAGCAGGGCGGGGAGCTCCTATAATTCACCCCTCCACTTT.

The chain uses TRBV27 and TRBJ1-2, with D perhaps matching TRBD1 (5 bases). The germline CDR1 and CDR2 sequences are MNHEY and SMNVEV (reference sequence). The CDR3 has 14 amino acids. V gave up 1 base and J gave up 5 bases, with 11 bases separating them. The CDR3 reads CASSLYPGWYGYTF. In nucleotides, the CDR3 is TGTGCCAGCAGTTTATACCCAGGGTGGTATGGCTACACCTTC.

The chain recombines TRBV30 with TRBJ2-3; 8 bases fit TRBD2. CDR3 size: 13 residues. CDR1 GTSNPN and CDR2 SVGIG come from the germline V gene (reference sequence). Trimming removed 3 bases from V and 2 bases from J; junction bases left unmatched: 1. This chain's CDR3 is CAWRTSATDTQYF. The CDR3 coding sequence is TGTGCCTGGAGGACTAGCGCCACAGATACGCAGTATTTT.

The chain has TRBV18 and TRBJ1-1; 7 nucleotides line up with TRBD1. Germline-derived CDR1 and CDR2 are KGHSH and LQKENI. The V and J ends lost 2 bases and 7 bases, in that order; junction bases with no gene match: 4. CDR3 length: 13 residues. The CDR3 region is CASSPNQGGEAFF. In nucleotides, the CDR3 is TGTGCCAGCTCACCAAATCAGGGGGGTGAAGCTTTCTTT. Full variable domain (remainder filled in from reference TRBV18 and TRBJ1-1): NAGVMQNPRHLVRRRGQEARLRCSPMKGHSHVYWYRQLPEEGLKFMVYLQKENIIDESGMPKERFSAEFPKEGPSILRIQQVVRGDSAAYFCASSPNQGGEAFFGQGTRLTVV.